This entry concerns a single TCR beta chain. Its antigen remains unknown. V was pared by 6 bases and J by 1 base, with 13 bases between. Germline lookup yields CDR1 KGHSH and CDR2 LQKENI. This CDR3 has 15 residues. This sample was included in a study of T cell responses to AZD1222 COVID-19 vaccine. Study results and limitations: Spike-specific TCR breadth and depth went up after people got two AZD1222 doses.

TCRdb's table, derived via immunoSEQ multiplex PCR, lists solely in-frame clones and lacks some. The sample comprises fewer than 110,000 clones, more than 80% of which are singletons, and 6% to 7% rests with the top ten. Sequenced here: peripheral blood, sampled on day 0 of AZD1222 vaccination. The sequence was collected from an adult in good health. This chain joins TRBV18 and TRBJ1-5; D is undetermined. In DNA, the CDR3 is TGTGCCAGCTCCCCGGGGAGGGAAAGCAATCAGCCCCAGCATTTT. Translation gives CASSPGRESNQPQHF.